One sample yielded the 31 T cell receptor beta chains listed below, sequenced in a study of CD8 T cells in Susac syndrome. The authors reverse transcribed roughly 0.5 to 1 ug RNA with random hexamers. TCRdb redid the calling of the immunoSEQ multiplex PCR reads with MiXCR, one entry per CDR3 protein. This sample has approximately 180,000 distinct CDR3 sequences, with roughly 91% found just once. The sample was CD4+ T cells from PBMCs. These TCRs come from a human donor with Susac syndrome.

This sequence joins TRBV5-1 and TRBJ1-2; 7 bases agree with TRBD1. Germline V gives CDR1 SGHRS, CDR2 YFSETQ. Trimming cost V 3 bases and J 0 bases; bases outside gene matches: 11. This CDR3 is 17 amino acids long. Written as DNA, the CDR3 is TGCGCCAGCAGCTCCCATGCTTGGGACAGACCTAACTATGGCTACACCTTC. Translated, it gives CASSSHAWDRPNYGYTF.

This chain joins TRBV2 and TRBJ2-5, with TRBD1 identical over 7 bases. The trim removed 7 bases at V and 4 bases at J, leaving 6 bases unmatched. The CDR3 is 13 residues long. Germline V CDR1 and CDR2: SNHLY, FYNNEI. The CDR3 DNA is TGTGCCAGCAATCTGAACAGGGGAGAGACCCAGTACTTC. As protein: CASNLNRGETQYF.

The count of this clonotype is one. The J gene is TRBJ2-3, the V gene TRBV5-1, with 7 bases matching TRBD1. Germline values: CDR1 SGHRS, CDR2 YFSETQ. Germline trimming cut 2 bases from V and 2 bases from J; bases unmatched to any gene: 8. The length of the CDR3 is 16 residues. Written as DNA, the CDR3 is TGCGCCAGCAGCTTACTGGGACAGACAAACACAGATACGCAGTATTTT. This sequence encodes CASSLLGQTNTDTQYF.

V usage is TRBV20-1 and J usage is TRBJ2-7, with 8 bases identical to TRBD1. The CDR3 is made up of 12 amino acids. After removal of 6 bases from V and 3 bases from J, the junction contained 4 bases not matched to a gene. Per germline, CDR1 DFQATT and CDR2 SNEGSKA (reference sequence). The CDR3 region has the DNA TGCAGTGCGACAGGGGTCAGCTACGAGCAGTACTTC. It codes for CSATGVSYEQYF.

The V call is TRBV20-1, the J call TRBJ2-6; D gene unclear. The CDR3 is 14 amino acids. CDR1 is DFQATT, CDR2 SNEGSKA, per germline (reference sequence). V shed 0 bases and J shed 0 bases, with 3 bases lying between them. Written as DNA, the CDR3 is TGCAGTGCTAGAGATGGCTCTGGGGCCAACGTCCTGACTTTC. Protein sequence: CSARDGSGANVLTF.

The rearrangement joins TRBV20-1 to TRBJ2-7, with D unresolved. Trimming shortened V by 7 bases and J by 0 bases, and 22 bases separated the two germline ends. Per germline, CDR1 DFQATT and CDR2 SNEGSKA (reference sequence). CDR3 size: 16 residues. Here the CDR3 reads CSVKSSANLHSYEQYF. For the CDR3, the DNA is TGCAGTGTAAAGAGCTCCGCTAACCTCCACTCCTACGAGCAGTACTTC.

The genes are TRBV12-3 or TRBV12-4 and TRBJ1-1; D possibly corresponds to TRBD1 (6 bases). This CDR3 contains 14 residues. Trimming took 5 bases from V and 6 from J, leaving 16 bases between them. CDR3 sequence: CASSLRQASAEAFF. For the CDR3, the DNA is TGTGCCAGCAGTCTAAGACAGGCTAGCGCTGAAGCTTTCTTT.

The chain recombines TRBV6-1 with TRBJ2-7; D ambiguous. Germline loops: CDR1 MNHNS, CDR2 SASEGT. The V end lost 1 base, the J end lost 8 bases, and 12 bases lay between the germline ends. The CDR3 contains 13 residues. CDR3 sequence (DNA): TGTGCCAGCAGTGAAGTAGTCGGCAGGAAGCAGTACTTC. Protein product: CASSEVVGRKQYF.

This clonotype was counted once. The chain employs TRBV3-1 and TRBJ2-3; 9 positions match TRBD2. Trimming took 0 bases from V and 4 from J; bases not matched to a gene: 2. The CDR3 has 15 amino acids. The germline V gene encodes CDR1 LGHDT and CDR2 YNNKEL (reference sequence). CDR3 amino acids: CASSQDGLASDTQYF. The CDR3 bases are TGTGCCAGCAGCCAAGATGGACTAGCGTCAGATACGCAGTATTTT.

This rearrangement joins TRBV4-1 to TRBJ2-5, with D unresolved. The CDR3 loop spans 13 amino acids. Looked up from germline, CDR1 is MGHRA and CDR2 is YSYEKL. V dropped 1 base and J dropped 5 bases, with 8 bases sitting between them. The CDR3 sequence: CASSQAPLETQYF. CDR3 DNA: TGCGCCAGCAGCCAAGCCCCCTTGGAGACCCAGTACTTC.

The V gene is TRBV5-1, the J gene TRBJ1-1; D is possibly TRBD1 (5 bases). V was clipped by 7 bases and J by 3 bases, with 16 bases between them. CDR1 and CDR2 from the germline V gene are SGHRS and YFSETQ. This CDR3 has 14 residues. Here the CDR3 reads CASSGGAEDTEAFF. DNA of the CDR3: TGCGCCAGCTCGGGTGGGGCGGAGGACACTGAAGCTTTCTTT.

The chain couples TRBV20-1 to TRBJ2-7, with a weak D call TRBD1 (5 bases). The ends were cut back, 4 bases at V and 0 bases at J, with 7 bases in the middle. The germline V gene encodes CDR1 DFQATT and CDR2 SNEGSKA (reference sequence). This CDR3 comprises 12 residues. The DNA of the CDR3 is TGCAGTGCTATAGACAGCTCCTACGAGCAGTACTTC. As protein: CSAIDSSYEQYF.

V usage is TRBV5-1 and J usage is TRBJ1-4, with 7 positions matching TRBD1. CDR3 length equals 17 residues. Trimming removed 4 bases from V and 0 bases from J; junction bases left unmatched: 9. The germline CDR1 and CDR2 sequences are SGHRS and YFSETQ. DNA for the CDR3: TGCGCCAGCAGCAGGACCGGGACAGTTGCAACTAATGAAAAACTGTTTTTT. It yields the protein CASSRTGTVATNEKLFF.

The chain employs TRBV24-1 and TRBJ2-5, with 12 bases identical to TRBD2. With 3 bases clipped from V and 2 bases from J, the junction kept 6 bases outside the gene matches. The CDR3 totals 17 residues. Per germline, CDR1 KGHDR and CDR2 SFDVKD. The CDR3 DNA is TGTGCCACCAGTGATAATCCTAGCGGGGGGGAACAAGAGACCCAGTACTTC. Its translation is CATSDNPSGGEQETQYF.

V is TRBV30 and J is TRBJ1-1; no clear D. The CDR3 is made up of 11 amino acids. Trimming took off 2 bases at V and 0 bases at J, with 1 base between the two ends. Germline V gene data show CDR1 as GTSNPN and CDR2 as SVGIG (reference sequence). The DNA for the CDR3 is TGTGCCTGGAGTTTGAACACTGAAGCTTTCTTT. Translating it yields CAWSLNTEAFF.

The chain is built from TRBV20-1 and TRBJ2-3; D is ambiguous. The CDR3 is made up of 12 amino acids. V was clipped by 7 bases and J by 0 bases, with 8 bases between them. Germline CDR1 and CDR2: DFQATT and SNEGSKA (reference sequence). The CDR3 coding sequence is TGCAGTGAAGGTGGTAGCACAGATACGCAGTATTTT. It yields the protein CSEGGSTDTQYF.

This chain uses TRBV19 with TRBJ2-5; 7 bases align to TRBD1. Germline lookup yields CDR1 LNHDA and CDR2 SQIVND (reference sequence). The CDR3 loop spans 14 amino acids. V was clipped by 3 bases and J by 2 bases; unmatched bases: 3. CDR3 amino acids: CASSIRGQQETQYF. DNA of the CDR3: TGTGCCAGTAGTATTAGGGGACAGCAAGAGACCCAGTACTTC.

This sequence joins TRBV20-1 and TRBJ1-5; 8 nucleotides match TRBD1. Germline V gives CDR1 DFQATT, CDR2 SNEGSKA (reference sequence). V gave up 7 bases and J gave up 4 bases; unmatched junction bases: 12. This CDR3 spans 15 amino acids. This CDR3 reads CSVTGAQRVNQPQHF. The CDR3 DNA follows: TGCAGTGTGACAGGGGCCCAACGGGTGAATCAGCCCCAGCATTTT.

This clonotype appeared a single time. V and J are TRBV5-1 and TRBJ2-5; no reliable D call. The CDR3 covers 15 residues. V gave up 4 bases and J gave up 0 bases, with 13 bases separating them. The germline CDR1 and CDR2 sequences are SGHRS and YFSETQ. This chain's CDR3 is CASSRSIIDQETQYF. DNA for the CDR3: TGCGCCAGCAGCCGAAGTATTATAGACCAAGAGACCCAGTACTTC.

The chain has TRBV5-6 and TRBJ1-1, with TRBD1 as a possible D gene (5 bases). Germline V CDR1 and CDR2: SGHDT, YYEEEE. CDR3 length equals 16 residues. Deletions cut 4 bases from V and 0 bases from J, with 16 bases between. In DNA, the CDR3 is TGTGCCAGCAGCACGGGACGGAGCTCCATGAACACTGAAGCTTTCTTT. This sequence encodes CASSTGRSSMNTEAFF. The whole variable domain, remainder taken from reference TRBV5-6 and TRBJ1-1, is DAGVTQSPTHLIKTRGQQVTLRCSPKSGHDTVSWYQQALGQGPQFIFQYYEEEERQRGNFPDRFSGHQFPNYSSELNVNALLLGDSALYLCASSTGRSSMNTEAFFGQGTRLTVV.

The J gene is TRBJ1-1, the V gene TRBV18, with D tentatively TRBD1 (6 bases). Germline V gene sequence: CDR1 KGHSH, CDR2 LQKENI. CDR3 length: 15 residues. The germline V and J ends were trimmed by 0 bases and 5 bases, with 13 bases remaining between them. The DNA of the CDR3 is TGTGCCAGCTCACCACCGACAGGAGGTCGGACTGAAGCTTTCTTT. Its protein is CASSPPTGGRTEAFF.

V gene TRBV6-5 combines with J gene TRBJ2-7; 9 bases agree with TRBD2. Germline V gene data show CDR1 as MNHEY and CDR2 as SVGAGI. J lost 4 bases, V lost 2 bases, and 9 bases had no gene match. The CDR3 spans 16 residues. The CDR3 sequence is CASSYGQPGLAYEQYF. In DNA form, the CDR3 reads TGTGCCAGCAGTTACGGTCAGCCGGGACTAGCTTACGAGCAGTACTTC.

V gene TRBV19 combines with J gene TRBJ1-5; D gene ambiguous. The CDR3 runs 14 residues. V was shortened by 0 bases and J by 6 bases, with 9 bases between the two germline ends. The V gene's germline CDR1 is LNHDA and CDR2 SQIVND (reference sequence). The CDR3 region has the DNA TGTGCCAGTAGTATAGAAGGGTTGTTTCAGCCCCAGCATTTT. As protein: CASSIEGLFQPQHF.

Points on this clonotype: The limits of the CDR3 on the DNA are not certain, so only TCRdb's listed CDR3 is given. CDR3 loop: CASSSSAGGVIQPQHF. The V gene is TRBV6-5, the J gene TRBJ1-5; no DNA check was done on the table's D call, TRBD1. Germline CDR1 reads MNHEY; CDR2 reads SVGAGI. Counting both end residues, the CDR3 totals 16 amino acids.

This clonotype occurred once. The chain combines TRBV5-1 with TRBJ1-6, with D maybe TRBD1 (6 bases). This CDR3 is built from 16 residues. Germline CDR1 SGHRS, CDR2 YFSETQ. Trimming stripped 6 bases from V and 5 bases from J, with 18 bases between. CDR3 coding DNA: TGCGCCAGCACCCAGTCCGTAGCAGGGGATAATTCACCCCTCCACTTT. Translation gives CASTQSVAGDNSPLHF. Complete variable domain (other parts from reference TRBV5-1 and TRBJ1-6): KAGVTQTPRYLIKTRGQQVTLSCSPISGHRSVSWYQQTPGQGLQFLFEYFSETQRNKGNFPGRFSGRQFSNSRSEMNVSTLELGDSALYLCASTQSVAGDNSPLHFGNGTRLTVT.

V usage is TRBV7-6 and J usage is TRBJ1-4; no clear D. V lost 2 bases and J 4 bases, leaving 14 bases between the germline ends. Germline CDR1 and CDR2: SGHVS and FNYEAQ. CDR3 length: 16 amino acids. CDR3 in amino acids: CASSLSMVSINEKLFF. CDR3 nucleotides: TGTGCCAGCAGCTTAAGCATGGTTTCCATTAATGAAAAACTGTTTTTT. Based on the CDR3 plus reference TRBV7-6 and TRBJ1-4, the full variable domain is GAGVSQSPRYKVTKRGQDVALRCDPISGHVSLYWYRQALGQGPEFLTYFNYEAQQDKSGLPNDRFSAERPEGSISTLTIQRTEQRDSAMYRCASSLSMVSINEKLFFGSGTQLSVL.

The chain is built from TRBV6-2 or TRBV6-3 and TRBJ2-3; tentatively, D is TRBD2 (5 bases). Germline CDR1 and CDR2: MNHEY and SVGEGT. This CDR3 comprises 14 residues. The V end lost 11 bases, the J end lost 0 bases, and 15 bases lay between the germline ends. CDR3 sequence: CACRRAASTDTQYF. The CDR3 DNA reads as TGTGCCTGTCGGCGAGCGGCAAGCACAGATACGCAGTATTTT.

The V call is TRBV6-6, the J call TRBJ2-3; 13 nucleotides match TRBD2. Germline CDR1 MNHNY, CDR2 SVGAGI (reference sequence). J lost 1 base, V lost 5 bases, and 0 bases had no gene match. There are 15 residues in the CDR3. CDR3 sequence: CASSTSGGGTDTQYF. The CDR3 DNA is TGTGCCAGCAGTACTAGCGGGGGGGGCACAGATACGCAGTATTTT.

The chain is built from TRBV18 and TRBJ2-2; possibly TRBD2 for D (6 bases). The CDR3 totals 16 residues. The V gene lost 2 bases and the J gene lost 3 bases, with 13 bases spanning the gap. Germline V CDR1 and CDR2: KGHSH, LQKENI. The CDR3 nucleotides are TGTGCCAGCTCACCAATACTCAGGGAGGACACCGGGGAGCTGTTTTTT. This sequence encodes CASSPILREDTGELFF.

The chain couples TRBV18 to TRBJ1-1; 9 bases fit TRBD1. J gave up 4 bases and V 6 bases, and 6 bases lay outside the gene matches. Germline loops: CDR1 KGHSH, CDR2 LQKENI. CDR3 length: 14 amino acids. As DNA, the CDR3 is TGTGCCAGCTCCGACAGGGGGGGTGGCACTGAAGCTTTCTTT. Protein sequence: CASSDRGGGTEAFF.

The V call is TRBV5-6, the J call TRBJ2-5; D ambiguous. Germline assignment: CDR1 SGHDT and CDR2 YYEEEE. The V end was cut by 0 bases, the J end by 5 bases, with 11 bases between. CDR3 length equals 14 residues. The chain's CDR3 is CASSLGGGSETQYF. The CDR3 DNA follows: TGTGCCAGCAGCTTGGGCGGTGGAAGCGAGACCCAGTACTTC.